The clone carrying this T cell receptor beta chain was seen repeatedly, ten times or more. The data stem from a study of T-cell reconstitution after alpha-beta-depleted transplantation in children. Molecular barcoding with unique molecular identifiers was used for the TCRbeta library. TCRdb re-derived calls from the PCR reads in MiXCR, one entry per CDR3 protein. Of some 200,000 distinct CDR3 sequences listed, more than 6.5% are singletons. After removal of 5 bases from V and 5 bases from J, the junction contained 12 bases not matched to a gene. Per the germline V gene, CDR1 is DFQATT and CDR2 is SNEGSKA (reference sequence). The CDR3 loop spans 15 amino acids.

The rearrangement joins TRBV20-1 to TRBJ2-3; 8 bases align to TRBD1. The starting material was PBMCs from the stem cell graft donor, obtained from the stem cell graft. The receptor was isolated from a human donor who donated a stem cell graft to a child with Wiskott-Aldrich syndrome. The chain's CDR3 is CSAAEADRGKDTQYF. CDR3 in DNA: TGCAGTGCTGCAGAAGCCGACAGGGGCAAAGATACGCAGTATTTT.